The 21 T cell receptor beta chains presented below share a single source sample, sequenced in a study of T cell responses to AZD1222 COVID-19 vaccine. The protocol was immunoSEQ multiplex PCR, while the TCRdb copy is restricted to in-frame clones and leaves out a portion. Here the sample spans 110,000 to 150,000 clones, just over 85% being singletons. This specimen consisted of peripheral blood, obtained on day 0 of AZD1222 vaccination. All receptors come from an adult in good health.

CDR3 sequence reads: CASRDANQPQHF. DNA of the CDR3: TGTGCCAGCCGGGACGCCAATCAGCCCCAGCATTTT. V gene TRBV28 combines with J gene TRBJ1-5; possibly TRBD1 for D (5 bases). The CDR3 spans 12 residues. Trimming left V 8 bases short and J 3 bases short, with 8 bases between. CDR1 and CDR2 (germline): MDHEN, SYDVKM.

This sequence joins TRBV29-1 and TRBJ2-1, with D tentatively TRBD2 (6 bases). Germline V gene lookup returns CDR1 SQVTM and CDR2 ANQGSEA. Trimming pared 4 bases from V and 3 bases from J, leaving 13 bases between. The CDR3 contains 14 residues. Here the CDR3 DNA reads TGCAGCGTTGTGTGGGAGGAGGTCTACAATGAGCAGTTCTTC. Protein: CSVVWEEVYNEQFF.

This clone was seen a handful of times. Here the CDR3 DNA reads TGTGCCAGCAGCCCCCAACTAGCGCCGAACAATGAGCAGTTCTTC. Its translation: CASSPQLAPNNEQFF. The rearrangement joins TRBV2 to TRBJ2-1, with 7 bases lining up with TRBD2. Germline trimming cut 6 bases from V and 5 bases from J; bases unmatched to any gene: 10. The CDR3 spans 15 residues. Germline CDR1 SNHLY, CDR2 FYNNEI. Together with reference TRBV2 and TRBJ2-1, the CDR3 gives the full variable domain: EPEVTQTPSHQVTQMGQEVILRCVPISNHLYFYWYRQILGQKVEFLVSFYNNEISEKSEIFDDQFSVERPDGSNFTLKIRSTKLEDSAMYFCASSPQLAPNNEQFFGPGTRLTVL.

The chain recombines TRBV4-3 with TRBJ1-1, with a possible D match to TRBD1 (5 bases). Germline CDR1 is LGHNA and CDR2 is YSLEER. The CDR3 runs 14 residues. Deletions cut 0 bases from V and 5 bases from J, with 10 bases between. In DNA, the CDR3 is TGCGCCAGCAGCCAAGAGGTAGGGGATACTGAAGCTTTCTTT. Encoded protein: CASSQEVGDTEAFF.

The V gene is TRBV19, the J gene TRBJ2-3; D gene uncertain. Deletions cut 0 bases from V and 3 bases from J, with 7 bases between. The germline V gene has CDR1 LNHDA and CDR2 SQIVND (reference sequence). The CDR3 covers 14 residues. Here the CDR3 DNA reads TGTGCCAGTAGTATAGACCTTAGAACAGATACGCAGTATTTT. Translation gives CASSIDLRTDTQYF. Complete variable domain (other parts from reference TRBV19 and TRBJ2-3): DGGITQSPKYLFRKEGQNVTLSCEQNLNHDAMYWYRQDPGQGLRLIYYSQIVNDFQKGDIAEGYSVSREKKESFPLTVTSAQKNPTAFYLCASSIDLRTDTQYFGPGTRLTVL.

This clone was seen just once. DNA for the CDR3: TGTGCCAGCAGCTTAGTTTCGGGGGTCTTTGGAAACACCATATATTTT. Translation gives CASSLVSGVFGNTIYF. This rearrangement joins TRBV7-2 to TRBJ1-3, with D possibly TRBD1 on 5 matching bases. The CDR3 extends over 16 amino acids. Germline CDR1 is SGHTA and CDR2 is FQGNSA. Between the trimmed V and J ends, which lost 1 base and 3 bases, there was a span of 13 bases.

This clone was seen once. The J gene is TRBJ1-6, the V gene TRBV3-1 (or the pseudogene TRBV3-2); no reliable D call. V lost 1 base and J 7 bases, leaving 8 bases between the germline ends. The CDR3 extends over 14 amino acids. Per germline, CDR1 LGHDT and CDR2 YNNKEL (reference sequence). CDR3 protein: CASSQAGLNSPLHF. The DNA of the CDR3 is TGTGCCAGCAGCCAAGCCGGACTGAATTCACCCCTCCACTTT.

The chain employs TRBV14 and TRBJ1-6; weak D call: TRBD1 (5 bases). V was cut by 5 bases and J by 9 bases, with 11 bases left in between. Germline V lookup: CDR1 SGHDN, CDR2 FVKESK. The CDR3 sequence is 13 residues long. CDR3 DNA: TGTGCCAGCAGCACCACAGGTGCTTCACCCCTCCACTTT. It translates to CASSTTGASPLHF.

This clone was picked up one time. The chain recombines TRBV27 with TRBJ1-5; weak D call: TRBD1 (5 bases). The CDR3 consists of 14 residues. CDR1 and CDR2 (germline): MNHEY, SMNVEV (reference sequence). Trimming took 5 bases from V and 5 from J, leaving 13 bases between them. CDR3 residues: CASSPKGLYQPQHF. CDR3 nucleotide sequence: TGTGCCAGCAGTCCCAAGGGACTTTATCAGCCCCAGCATTTT.

The chain joins TRBV5-6 to TRBJ1-1; no reliable D call. Germline V gene lookup returns CDR1 SGHDT and CDR2 YYEEEE. This CDR3 is 12 amino acids long. Trimming stripped 5 bases from V and 12 bases from J, with 17 bases between. CDR3 region: CASSRRPSDSFF. The CDR3 bases are TGTGCCAGCAGTCGGCGACCATCGGACTCTTTCTTT.

The V and J genes are TRBV27 and TRBJ2-7; the match to TRBD1 covers 7 bases. V lost 4 bases and J lost 2; bases outside the gene matches: 8. In germline, CDR1 is MNHEY, CDR2 SMNVEV (reference sequence). The CDR3 extends over 15 amino acids. The CDR3 reads CASSSITGVTYEQYF. CDR3 nucleotide sequence: TGTGCCAGCAGTTCTATAACAGGGGTAACCTACGAGCAGTACTTC.

In DNA form, the CDR3 reads TGTGCCAGCAGCCAAGAGGGTACTAGCGGGTACGGCGAGCAGTACTTC. This gives the protein CASSQEGTSGYGEQYF. The V gene is TRBV4-2, the J gene TRBJ2-7; 9 bases fit TRBD2. Germline CDR1 is LGHNA and CDR2 is YNFKEQ. CDR3 length: 16 residues. V trimming: 0 bases; J trimming: 6 bases; junction bases outside the gene matches: 9.

The V gene is TRBV11-2, the J gene TRBJ1-5; D is undetermined. Trimming cost V 0 bases and J 4 bases, with 7 bases left between them. This CDR3 comprises 14 residues. Germline CDR1 reads SGHAT; CDR2 reads FQNNGV. The CDR3 DNA sequence: TGTGCCAGCAGCTTAGATCGGGTTAATCAGCCCCAGCATTTT. This gives the protein CASSLDRVNQPQHF.

V gene TRBV29-1 combines with J gene TRBJ2-1, with D possibly being TRBD1 or TRBD2 (5 bases each). With 6 bases removed from V and 3 bases from J, the gap between germline ends came to 27 bases. Germline values: CDR1 SQVTM, CDR2 ANQGSEA. This CDR3 spans 18 amino acids. The CDR3 reads CSVKTRPRDHSRYNEQFF. For the CDR3, the DNA is TGCAGCGTAAAGACGCGTCCCCGGGACCATAGCCGCTACAATGAGCAGTTCTTC.

This clone occurred a few times. The V gene is TRBV5-4, the J gene TRBJ2-1, with 7 bases matching TRBD1. This CDR3 has 15 residues. The V segment lost 4 bases and the J segment 7 bases; nucleotides outside the gene matches: 11. Per germline, CDR1 SGHNT and CDR2 YYREEE (reference sequence). The CDR3 spells CASSARQGQTNEQFF. CDR3 nucleotide sequence: TGTGCCAGCAGCGCACGACAGGGTCAAACGAATGAGCAGTTCTTC.

The V gene is TRBV7-9, the J gene TRBJ2-5; 7 nucleotides agree with TRBD2. The germline V gene encodes CDR1 SEHNR and CDR2 FQNEAQ (reference sequence). The length of the CDR3 is 15 residues. J gave up 5 bases and V 5 bases, and 11 bases lay outside the gene matches. This CDR3 is CASSPYSEAGETQYF. CDR3 nucleotide sequence: TGTGCCAGCAGCCCATACTCGGAAGCGGGGGAGACCCAGTACTTC.

This clone was recorded once. The chain uses TRBV12-3 or TRBV12-4 and TRBJ1-1; D call uncertain. The CDR3 totals 12 residues. Trimming pared 1 base from V and 4 bases from J, leaving 4 bases between. The CDR3 here is CASSLVRTEAFF. DNA of the CDR3: TGTGCCAGCAGTTTAGTGCGCACTGAAGCTTTCTTT.

The chain has TRBV7-8 and TRBJ1-1; 8 bases align to TRBD1. The germline CDR1 and CDR2 sequences are SGHVS and FQNEAQ. Losses at the gene ends were 5 bases for V and 3 bases for J; bases not matched to a gene: 11. The CDR3 length is 16 residues. The CDR3 reads CASSNRDRLLYTEAFF. The CDR3 DNA reads TGTGCCAGCAGCAACCGGGACAGGCTACTTTACACTGAAGCTTTCTTT.

The chain has TRBV12-3 or TRBV12-4 and TRBJ2-5, with 9 bases that match TRBD1. V shed 7 bases, J shed 7 bases, and the junction held 7 bases outside the gene matches. The CDR3 covers 13 residues. The CDR3 coding sequence is TGTGCCAGCACCCTGGACAGGGGCGCGACCCAGTACTTC. Its protein product is CASTLDRGATQYF.

This chain uses TRBV4-1 with TRBJ1-1, with unresolved D. V lost 1 base, J lost 11 bases, and 17 bases lay in between. The CDR3 extends over 14 amino acids. The germline V gene encodes CDR1 MGHRA and CDR2 YSYEKL. The CDR3 bases are TGCGCCAGCAGCCAAGTTCCGGCCGTAGGAGTTGCTTTCTTT. This codes for CASSQVPAVGVAFF.

The chain carries TRBV4-1 and TRBJ1-1; D gene uncertain. V was clipped by 1 base and J by 8 bases, with 11 bases between them. CDR3 size: 13 residues. Germline V CDR1 and CDR2: MGHRA, YSYEKL. CDR3 in DNA: TGCGCCAGCAGCCAAGTTAAACAGAGCGAAGCTTTCTTT. Protein product: CASSQVKQSEAFF.